A single sample gave rise to the 29 T cell receptor beta chains below, sequenced in a study of CD8 T cells in ankylosing spondylitis. TCRdb re-derived calls from the 5' RACE reads in MiXCR, one entry per CDR3 protein. The profile shows some 250,000 distinct CDR3 sequences, under 30% of them singletons. Sequencing input: blood, either unsorted or a sorted T cell fraction (not recorded which). Receptor source: a male donor with ankylosing spondylitis or in good health (not recorded which).

This clonotype was seen repeatedly, ten times or more. The chain combines TRBV7-8 with TRBJ1-6; a possible D gene is TRBD1 (5 bases). Trimming removed 2 bases from V and 5 bases from J, with 10 bases in between. Germline V gives CDR1 SGHVS, CDR2 FQNEAQ. The CDR3 is 15 amino acids. CDR3 coding DNA: TGTGCCAGCAGCTTACAGGGTATTAATAATTCACCCCTCCACTTT. Translated, it gives CASSLQGINNSPLHF.

The V and J genes are TRBV2 and TRBJ1-1; TRBD1 agrees at 8 bases. The CDR3 consists of 17 residues. The germline CDR1 and CDR2 sequences are SNHLY and FYNNEI. V lost 6 bases and J lost 1; bases outside the gene matches: 13. Written as DNA, the CDR3 is TGTGCCAGCAGCGAGAGGGACAGGCCTACGGGGAACACTGAAGCTTTCTTT. This codes for CASSERDRPTGNTEAFF.

The DNA of the CDR3 is TGCAGCGTTGTCCACAGTAACTATGGCTACACCTTC. Its protein is CSVVHSNYGYTF. V is TRBV29-1 and J is TRBJ1-2, with D unresolved. Germline V gene lookup returns CDR1 SQVTM and CDR2 ANQGSEA. The CDR3 is made up of 12 amino acids. Trimming took off 4 bases at V and 1 base at J, with 7 bases between the two ends.

This rearrangement joins TRBV5-1 to TRBJ2-2; D is ambiguous. Trimming shortened V by 2 bases and J by 0 bases, and 17 bases separated the two germline ends. This CDR3 has 18 residues. Germline CDR1 SGHRS, CDR2 YFSETQ. The CDR3 nucleotides are TGCGCCAGCAGCTTAGCGTTAAGGGCCGAGACGAACACCGGGGAGCTGTTTTTT. As protein: CASSLALRAETNTGELFF.

The gene calls are TRBV20-1 and TRBJ2-1, with 10 bases matching TRBD2. The CDR3 totals 14 residues. Germline values: CDR1 DFQATT, CDR2 SNEGSKA (reference sequence). Germline trimming cut 6 bases from V and 5 bases from J; bases unmatched to any gene: 7. The CDR3 sequence: CSAKRTSGHNEQFF. In DNA form, the CDR3 reads TGCAGTGCAAAGAGGACTAGCGGCCACAATGAGCAGTTCTTC.

The chain links TRBV28 to TRBJ2-7; maybe TRBD2 (7 bases). V was trimmed by 8 bases and J by 4 bases, leaving 21 bases between them. Germline V gene sequence: CDR1 MDHEN, CDR2 SYDVKM. CDR3 length: 15 amino acids. The CDR3 DNA is TGTGCCAGCCCCCCCCGAGGGGGGGGTTTTTACGAGCAGTACTTC. It encodes CASPPRGGGFYEQYF. The whole variable domain, filled in from reference TRBV28 and TRBJ2-7, reads DVKVTQSSRYLVKRTGEKVFLECVQDMDHENMFWYRQDPGLGLRLIYFSYDVKMKEKGDIPEGYSVSREKKERFSLILESASTNQTSMYLCASPPRGGGFYEQYFGPGTRLTVT.

This clonotype was recorded many times. The gene calls are TRBV10-3 and TRBJ2-2; no firm D call. Germline values: CDR1 ENHRY, CDR2 SYGVKD. This CDR3 comprises 12 residues. V was pared by 6 bases and J by 1 base, with 3 bases between. The CDR3 region has the DNA TGTGCCATCAGCGAGAACACCGGGGAGCTGTTTTTT. Encoded protein: CAISENTGELFF.

This clonotype was observed a few times. The rearrangement uses TRBV12-3 or TRBV12-4 and TRBJ2-3; tentatively, D is TRBD1 (6 bases). CDR3 size: 15 residues. V lost 6 bases to trimming and J lost 2 bases, with 15 bases between them. The CDR3 sequence: CASSPRQAYTDTQYF. Written as DNA, the CDR3 is TGTGCCAGCAGCCCCAGACAGGCCTACACAGATACGCAGTATTTT.

This clonotype has ten or more counts. This chain's CDR3 is CASSLERGIDEQFF. In nucleotides, the CDR3 is TGTGCCAGCAGTTTGGAACGGGGTATCGATGAGCAGTTCTTC. The chain couples TRBV12-3 or TRBV12-4 to TRBJ2-1; D perhaps matches TRBD2 (5 bases). V lost 3 bases and J 8 bases, leaving 14 bases between the germline ends. This CDR3 contains 14 residues.

This clonotype occurred many times. J is TRBJ2-5 and V is TRBV15, with D tentatively TRBD1 (6 bases). The V gene's germline CDR1 is LNHNV and CDR2 YYDKDF (reference sequence). The CDR3 runs to 15 residues. V lost 0 bases to trimming and J lost 5 bases, with 13 bases between them. CDR3 in amino acids: CATSREARGRETQYF. The CDR3, as DNA: TGTGCCACCAGCAGAGAGGCCAGGGGTAGGGAGACCCAGTACTTC.

The V call is TRBV20-1, the J call TRBJ2-3, with a weak D call TRBD1 (6 bases). V was trimmed by 4 bases and J by 0 bases, leaving 11 bases between them. This CDR3 spans 14 amino acids. Germline-derived CDR1 and CDR2 are DFQATT and SNEGSKA (reference sequence). CDR3 DNA: TGCAGTGCTATCCGGGACAAAAGCACAGATACGCAGTATTTT. Amino acids: CSAIRDKSTDTQYF.

A few counts support this clonotype. This sequence joins TRBV28 and TRBJ1-2; 7 bases align to TRBD1. This CDR3 is built from 13 residues. Germline-derived CDR1 and CDR2 are MDHEN and SYDVKM. After removal of 2 bases from V and 8 bases from J, the junction contained 5 bases not matched to a gene. The CDR3 reads CASSLEDRTGYTF. The CDR3 DNA reads TGTGCCAGCAGTTTAGAGGACAGGACCGGCTACACCTTC.

This clonotype was picked up many times. The chain joins TRBV20-1 to TRBJ2-1; D is ambiguous. The CDR3 length is 13 residues. Germline lookup yields CDR1 DFQATT and CDR2 SNEGSKA (reference sequence). In nucleotides, the CDR3 is TGCAGCGCCCCCCCCATCTCCTACAATGAGCAGTTCTTC. This sequence encodes CSAPPISYNEQFF.

The V and J genes are TRBV2 and TRBJ2-1; weak D call: TRBD1 (6 bases). From germline, CDR1 is SNHLY and CDR2 FYNNEI. Trimming took off 0 bases at V and 4 bases at J, with 13 bases between the two ends. CDR3 size: 16 residues. Here the CDR3 DNA reads TGTGCCAGCAGTGAAGCCGCAGGGGAAGGGTACAATGAGCAGTTCTTC. This sequence encodes CASSEAAGEGYNEQFF.

This clonotype was observed a few times. The rearrangement links TRBV12-3 or TRBV12-4 to TRBJ2-3; TRBD1 matches 8 bases. This CDR3 region has 14 residues. The trim removed 4 bases at V and 4 bases at J, leaving 4 bases unmatched. Here the CDR3 reads CASSWTGRADTQYF. Written as DNA, the CDR3 is TGTGCCAGCAGTTGGACAGGGCGGGCAGATACGCAGTATTTT.

This clonotype was found a few times. This sequence joins TRBV20-1 and TRBJ2-3, with a tentative D call TRBD2 (6 bases). This CDR3 contains 14 residues. The V gene's germline CDR1 is DFQATT and CDR2 SNEGSKA (reference sequence). V was clipped by 3 bases and J by 4 bases, with 14 bases between them. The CDR3 is CSARDGDFPDTQYF. CDR3 DNA: TGCAGTGCTAGGGACGGGGACTTCCCAGATACGCAGTATTTT.

This clonotype has ten or more counts. CDR3 amino acids: CASTMPSHTEAFF. CDR3 sequence (DNA): TGTGCCAGCACCATGCCCAGTCACACTGAAGCTTTCTTT. This chain joins TRBV6-1 and TRBJ1-1; no firm D call. With 7 bases removed from V and 3 bases from J, the gap between germline ends came to 12 bases. The CDR3 sequence is 13 residues long. In germline, CDR1 is MNHNS, CDR2 SASEGT.

The V call is TRBV20-1, the J call TRBJ2-5; D unresolved. The length of the CDR3 is 11 residues. Germline assignment: CDR1 DFQATT and CDR2 SNEGSKA (reference sequence). The V and J ends lost 6 bases and 5 bases respectively, with 10 bases between them. Written as DNA, the CDR3 is TGCAGTGCCCCTCGGGCGGAGACCCAGTACTTC. Translation: CSAPRAETQYF.

This chain uses TRBV20-1 with TRBJ2-1, with 7 bases lining up with TRBD2. J was trimmed by 4 bases and V by 0 bases; bases with no gene match: 12. Germline CDR1 reads DFQATT; CDR2 reads SNEGSKA (reference sequence). The CDR3 has 17 amino acids. The DNA of the CDR3 is TGCAGTGCTAGAGATGCTGGGCGGGGGACTAATTACAATGAGCAGTTCTTC. Amino acids: CSARDAGRGTNYNEQFF.

This clonotype was found a few times. The chain carries TRBV10-3 and TRBJ2-5; the D gene is possibly TRBD2 (6 bases). V gave up 3 bases and J gave up 11 bases, with 13 bases separating them. There are 12 residues in the CDR3. Germline V gives CDR1 ENHRY, CDR2 SYGVKD. CDR3 region: CAISEGDSPQYF. CDR3 coding DNA: TGTGCCATCAGTGAAGGGGACTCTCCTCAGTACTTC.

This clonotype was seen repeatedly, ten times or more. CDR3 in amino acids: CSADILGPQETQYF. CDR3 coding DNA: TGCAGTGCCGACATCCTGGGGCCTCAAGAGACCCAGTACTTC. The rearrangement joins TRBV20-1 to TRBJ2-5, with D maybe TRBD1 (5 bases). The CDR3 runs to 14 residues. Germline V CDR1 and CDR2: DFQATT, SNEGSKA (reference sequence). V was pared by 6 bases and J by 2 bases, with 16 bases between.

CDR3 protein: CSARADPATNEKLFF. CDR3 in DNA: TGCAGTGCTAGAGCAGATCCGGCAACTAATGAAAAACTGTTTTTT. The rearrangement uses TRBV20-1 and TRBJ1-4; D remains ambiguous. Germline-derived CDR1 and CDR2 are DFQATT and SNEGSKA (reference sequence). The CDR3 totals 15 residues. The germline V and J ends were trimmed by 1 base and 0 bases, with 9 bases remaining between them.

This clonotype was recorded many times. J is TRBJ2-2 and V is TRBV4-2, with TRBD2 matching 10 bases. With V trimmed by 0 bases and J by 1 base, 5 bases remained unmatched. From germline, CDR1 is LGHNA and CDR2 YNFKEQ. The CDR3 has 18 amino acids. CDR3 residues: CASSQEVAGGLNTGELFF. The CDR3 DNA sequence: TGTGCCAGCAGCCAAGAGGTAGCGGGGGGTCTGAACACCGGGGAGCTGTTTTTT.

The J gene is TRBJ1-1, the V gene TRBV12-3 or TRBV12-4; D remains ambiguous. CDR3 length: 15 residues. V was trimmed by 7 bases and J by 8 bases, leaving 23 bases between them. CDR3 bases: TGTGCCAGCAATCCACCTCCTGGGTTTCCGAACGAAGCTTTCTTT. It yields the protein CASNPPPGFPNEAFF.

This clonotype was counted a few times. This chain uses TRBV12-3 or TRBV12-4 with TRBJ2-1; 13 nucleotides match TRBD2. The length of the CDR3 is 14 residues. V dropped 3 bases and J dropped 10; count of bases not matched to a gene: 3. The CDR3 is CASSLTSGGYEQFF. The CDR3 nucleotides are TGTGCCAGCAGTTTGACTAGCGGGGGGTACGAGCAGTTCTTC.

This clonotype has a count of ten or more. This chain uses TRBV20-1 with TRBJ2-7; the D is unclear. CDR3 length: 11 residues. The germline CDR1 and CDR2 sequences are DFQATT and SNEGSKA (reference sequence). V lost 3 bases and J lost 3, with 6 bases in between. CDR3 bases: TGCAGTGCTAGTTCGGGCTACGAGCAGTACTTC. This translates into CSASSGYEQYF.

This clonotype was seen only once. The chain is built from TRBV2 and TRBJ1-5; D unclear. CDR1 is SNHLY and CDR2 is FYNNEI in the germline V gene. The CDR3 consists of 15 residues. Trimming pared 3 bases from V and 4 bases from J, leaving 13 bases between. DNA for the CDR3: TGTGCCAGCAGTGAGACGGAACGCCCGAATCAGCCCCAGCATTTT. The encoded protein is CASSETERPNQPQHF.

This clonotype was seen a handful of times. The chain carries TRBV11-2 and TRBJ2-1; either TRBD1 or TRBD2 may supply D (5 bases each). CDR3 size: 16 residues. Trimming shortened V by 5 bases and J by 0 bases, and 14 bases separated the two germline ends. Germline-derived CDR1 and CDR2 are SGHAT and FQNNGV. The CDR3 nucleotides are TGTGCCAGCAGCGCCCGGGACGGAAGCTCCTACAATGAGCAGTTCTTC. Encoded protein: CASSARDGSSYNEQFF.

The rearrangement links TRBV12-3 or TRBV12-4 to TRBJ2-5; D possibly matches TRBD1 or TRBD2 (5 bases each). V was trimmed by 7 bases and J by 5 bases, leaving 20 bases between them. This CDR3 has 15 amino acids. The CDR3 region is CASTGAISWGETQYF. The CDR3, as DNA: TGTGCCAGCACCGGGGCGATAAGCTGGGGGGAGACCCAGTACTTC.